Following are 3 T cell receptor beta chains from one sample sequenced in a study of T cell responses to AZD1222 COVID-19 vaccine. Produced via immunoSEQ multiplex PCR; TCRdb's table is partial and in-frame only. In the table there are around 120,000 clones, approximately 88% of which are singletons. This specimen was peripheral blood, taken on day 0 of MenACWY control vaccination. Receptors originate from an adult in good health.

The CDR3 spells CASSFKDRTPGNNEQFF. The CDR3 nucleotides read TGTGCCAGCTCATTTAAGGACCGGACACCGGGAAACAATGAGCAGTTCTTC. This chain uses TRBV18 with TRBJ2-1, with D perhaps being TRBD1 or TRBD2 (5 bases each). This CDR3 has 17 residues. The V and J ends lost 5 bases and 5 bases respectively, with 22 bases between them. Germline-derived CDR1 and CDR2 are KGHSH and LQKENI.

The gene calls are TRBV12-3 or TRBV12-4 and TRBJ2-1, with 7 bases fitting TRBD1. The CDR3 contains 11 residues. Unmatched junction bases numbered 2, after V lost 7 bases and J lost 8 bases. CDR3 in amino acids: CASNRGYEQFF. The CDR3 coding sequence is TGTGCCAGCAACAGGGGCTATGAGCAGTTCTTC.

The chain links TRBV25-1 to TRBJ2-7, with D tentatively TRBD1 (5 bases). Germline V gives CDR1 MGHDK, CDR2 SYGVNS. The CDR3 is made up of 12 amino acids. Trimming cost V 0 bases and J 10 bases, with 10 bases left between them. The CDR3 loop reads CASSEYGDSQYF. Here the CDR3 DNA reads TGTGCCAGCAGTGAATACGGCGACAGTCAGTACTTC.